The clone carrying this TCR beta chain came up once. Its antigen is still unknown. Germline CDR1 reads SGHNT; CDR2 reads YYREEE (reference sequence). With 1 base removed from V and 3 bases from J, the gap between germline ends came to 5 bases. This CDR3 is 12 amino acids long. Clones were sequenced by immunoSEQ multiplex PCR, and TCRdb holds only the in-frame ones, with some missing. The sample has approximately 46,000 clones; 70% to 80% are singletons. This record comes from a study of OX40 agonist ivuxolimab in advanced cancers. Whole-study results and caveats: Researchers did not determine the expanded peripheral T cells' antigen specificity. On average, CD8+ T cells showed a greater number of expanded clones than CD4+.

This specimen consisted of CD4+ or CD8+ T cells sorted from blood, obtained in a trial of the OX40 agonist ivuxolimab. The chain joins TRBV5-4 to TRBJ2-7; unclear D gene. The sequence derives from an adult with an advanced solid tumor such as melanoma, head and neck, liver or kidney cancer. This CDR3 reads CASSLSGYEQYF. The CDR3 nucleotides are TGTGCCAGCAGCTTGTCTGGCTACGAGCAGTACTTC. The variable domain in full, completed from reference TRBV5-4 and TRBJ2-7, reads ETGVTQSPTHLIKTRGQQVTLRCSSQSGHNTVSWYQQALGQGPQFIFQYYREEENGRGNFPPRFSGLQFPNYSSELNVNALELDDSALYLCASSLSGYEQYFGPGTRLTVT.